This is a list of T cell receptor beta chains from one sample in a study of T cells in localized non-small cell lung cancer. Profiling relied on immunoSEQ multiplex PCR, and the TCRdb table lists in-frame clones only, not all of them. The data contain some 56,000 clones, roughly 89% of them singletons. The sample was peripheral blood, taken before any cancer treatment. Source of these receptors: a woman aged 35-70 years with stage I lung adenocarcinoma. Both conserved end residues are part of each CDR3. The D gene is left open where the match is weak. Clone size is not always given. Where it is, it says once, few, many or a class for expanded clones.

d_gene	v_gene	j_gene	abundance	CDR3aa	CDR3nt
.	TRBV5-6	TRBJ2-5	.	CASSLNAYSGTQYF	TGTGCCAGCAGCTTGAACGCCTATTCAGGGACCCAGTACTTC
.	TRBV29-1	TRBJ1-3	once	CSVEVGSGNTIYF	TGCAGCGTTGAAGTGGGAAGCGGAAACACCATATATTTT
TRBD1	TRBV7-9	TRBJ2-7	.	CASSWTGGLSAYEQYF	TGTGCCAGCAGCTGGACAGGGGGGCTAAGCGCCTACGAGCAGTACTTC
.	TRBV6-4	TRBJ1-2	.	CASSPGHTYGYTF	TGTGCCAGCAGCCCGGGACACACCTATGGCTACACCTTC
.	TRBV29-1	TRBJ1-2	.	CSVMGVRDGLGYGYTF	TGCAGCGTCATGGGCGTTAGGGACGGGCTGGGCTATGGCTACACCTTC
.	TRBV5-3	TRBJ1-5	once	CARSLRWPQHF	TGTGCCAGAAGCTTGCGATGGCCCCAGCATTTT
TRBD1	TRBV4-3	TRBJ1-2	.	CASSQDRRGLGYGYTF	TGCGCCAGCAGCCAAGATAGAAGGGGGCTAGGCTATGGCTACACCTTC
.	TRBV5-6	TRBJ1-3	.	CASSERTDLDGNTIYF	TGTGCCAGCAGCGAAAGGACAGACTTGGATGGAAACACCATATATTTT
.	TRBV5-6	TRBJ1-6	.	CASSLEGSLSPLHF	TGTGCCAGCAGCTTGGAAGGGTCCCTCTCCCCCCTCCACTTT
.	TRBV15	TRBJ2-3	.	CATSRWADTQYF	TGTGCCACCAGCAGATGGGCAGATACGCAGTATTTT
TRBD1	TRBV5-1	TRBJ1-1	.	CASSRDRGDTEAFF	TGCGCCAGCAGCCGGGACAGGGGAGACACTGAAGCTTTCTTT
TRBD2	TRBV7-2	TRBJ2-3	few	CASSPGLAGGNTDTQYF	TGTGCCAGCAGCCCCGGACTAGCGGGGGGTAACACAGATACGCAGTATTTT
.	TRBV9	TRBJ1-3	.	CASSVTGATGTSGNTIYF	TGTGCCAGCAGCGTAACCGGTGCTACAGGGACCTCTGGAAACACCATATATTTT
.	TRBV7-9	TRBJ2-3	.	CASSSRASLDTQYF	TGTGCCAGCAGCTCCCGGGCCTCTCTAGATACGCAGTATTTT
TRBD1	TRBV6-5	TRBJ2-1	.	CASGQGVKNEQFF	TGTGCCAGTGGACAGGGGGTGAAGAATGAGCAGTTCTTC
.	TRBV9	TRBJ2-5	.	CASSRGQVETQYF	TGTGCCAGCAGTCGGGGGCAGGTGGAGACCCAGTACTTC
.	TRBV5-1	TRBJ2-6	.	CASSLVGSTGANVLTF	TGCGCCAGCAGCTTGGTAGGGTCTACGGGGGCCAACGTCCTGACTTTC
TRBD1	TRBV9	TRBJ2-1	.	CASSDTGTGGYNEQFF	TGTGCCAGCAGCGATACCGGGACAGGGGGCTACAATGAGCAGTTCTTC
.	TRBV7-2	TRBJ2-3	few	CASSLIPVADTQYF	TGTGCCAGCAGCTTAATCCCGGTAGCGGATACGCAGTATTTT
.	TRBV4-2	TRBJ1-3	once	CASSQDPAVGSGNTIYF	TGTGCCAGCAGCCAAGACCCCGCGGTTGGTTCTGGAAACACCATATATTTT
.	TRBV19	TRBJ1-2	.	CASSKTDYYGYTF	TGTGCCAGTAGTAAGACCGATTACTATGGCTACACCTTC
.	TRBV10-2	TRBJ2-3	.	CASSPPRSPDTQYF	TGCGCCAGCAGCCCCCCTAGGTCTCCAGATACGCAGTATTTT
.	TRBV27	TRBJ1-4	.	CASSDTEKLFF	TGTGCCAGCAGTGACACGGAAAAACTGTTTTTT
TRBD1	TRBV7-9	TRBJ1-2	.	CASSPPGTGANYGYTF	TGTGCCAGCAGCCCGCCAGGGACAGGAGCTAACTATGGCTACACCTTC
.	TRBV6-5	TRBJ1-2	medium-sized	CASGNRENGYTF	TGTGCCAGCGGTAACAGGGAGAATGGCTACACCTTC
TRBD1	TRBV18	TRBJ1-2	few	CASSPQDRSHYGYTF	TGTGCCAGCTCACCTCAGGACAGGAGTCACTATGGCTACACCTTC
TRBD1	TRBV23-1	TRBJ1-2	.	CASSQSSGGGYTF	TGCGCCAGCAGTCAATCGTCAGGGGGAGGCTACACCTTC
TRBD2	TRBV4-3	TRBJ2-1	.	CASSYGGAGNEQFF	TGCGCCAGCAGCTACGGGGGGGCGGGCAATGAGCAGTTCTTC
.	TRBV2	TRBJ1-2	medium-sized	CASRESLGYGYTF	TGTGCCAGCAGGGAATCTTTAGGGTATGGCTACACCTTC
.	TRBV7-8	TRBJ1-4	.	CASSLVAGNEKLFF	TGTGCCAGCAGCTTAGTTGCGGGGAATGAAAAACTGTTTTTT
.	TRBV6-1	TRBJ1-1	once	CASSEVRLGLWEAFF	TGTGCCAGCAGTGAAGTTCGATTGGGGCTTTGGGAAGCTTTCTTT
.	TRBV5-1	TRBJ1-6	.	CASSLDGTGGRSPLHF	TGCGCCAGCAGCTTGGACGGGACGGGGGGTCGCTCACCCCTCCACTTT
TRBD2	TRBV7-7	TRBJ2-2	.	CASSLTSRGGVTGELFF	TGTGCCAGCAGCTTAACGAGCCGGGGGGGCGTCACCGGGGAGCTGTTTTTT
.	TRBV2	TRBJ2-3	.	CASSEMGASTDTQYF	TGTGCCAGCAGTGAAATGGGGGCCAGCACAGATACGCAGTATTTT
.	TRBV30	TRBJ1-2	.	CAWNQGGTYGYTF	TGTGCCTGGAATCAGGGCGGGACCTATGGCTACACCTTC
TRBD1	TRBV2	TRBJ1-2	.	CASSPGTGDGYTF	TGTGCCAGCAGCCCAGGGACAGGGGATGGCTACACCTTC
TRBD1	TRBV6-5	TRBJ2-5	.	CASSYSGTGEGTQYF	TGTGCCAGCAGTTACTCCGGGACAGGGGAGGGGACCCAGTACTTC
.	TRBV11-2	TRBJ2-3	.	CASSLVGADTQYF	TGTGCCAGCAGCTTAGTCGGGGCCGATACGCAGTATTTT
.	TRBV2	TRBJ2-7	.	CASKGPGPYEQYF	TGTGCCAGCAAAGGACCTGGACCCTACGAGCAGTACTTC
.	TRBV29-1	TRBJ2-2	.	CSVVSGARTGELFF	TGCAGCGTTGTATCGGGGGCCCGCACCGGGGAGCTGTTTTTT
TRBD1	TRBV7-2	TRBJ1-1	.	CASSPQADRAKEAFF	TGTGCCAGCAGCCCACAAGCGGACAGGGCCAAAGAAGCTTTCTTT
TRBD1	TRBV15	TRBJ1-2	once	CATSRDAQGALYGYTF	TGTGCCACCAGCAGAGATGCACAGGGGGCACTCTATGGCTACACCTTC
TRBD1	TRBV25-1	TRBJ1-1	.	CASSPGGRGTEAFF	TGTGCCAGCAGCCCAGGGGGCAGAGGCACTGAAGCTTTCTTT
.	TRBV7-2	TRBJ1-1	.	CASSLSWNTEAFF	TGTGCCAGCAGCCTCTCCTGGAACACTGAAGCTTTCTTT
.	TRBV2	TRBJ2-7	.	CASREVFTSGEQYF	TGTGCCAGCAGGGAGGTCTTCACGTCGGGCGAGCAGTACTTC
TRBD1	TRBV7-8	TRBJ1-1	.	CASSIGQGTTEAFF	TGTGCCAGCAGCATTGGACAGGGGACGACTGAAGCTTTCTTT
.	TRBV6-1	TRBJ1-5	.	CASSDPGAPQHF	TGTGCCAGCAGTGATCCGGGCGCGCCCCAGCATTTT
TRBD1	TRBV7-7	TRBJ2-6	.	CASSSGGAGANVLTF	TGTGCCAGCAGCTCAGGGGGCGCTGGGGCCAACGTCCTGACTTTC
.	TRBV6-6	TRBJ2-1	.	CASIYEPASSYNEQFF	TGTGCCAGCATCTACGAGCCTGCGAGCTCCTACAATGAGCAGTTCTTC
TRBD1	TRBV11-1	TRBJ2-1	.	CASSLPTGGFDEQFF	TGTGCCAGCAGCCTACCAACAGGGGGCTTCGATGAGCAGTTCTTC
.	TRBV9	TRBJ2-7	medium-sized	CASTPRGEQYF	TGTGCCAGTACACCCAGAGGAGAGCAGTACTTC
.	TRBV7-3	TRBJ2-2	.	CASSHRQDTGELFF	TGTGCCAGCAGCCATCGACAGGACACCGGGGAGCTGTTTTTT
.	TRBV11-2	TRBJ1-1	.	CASSLAPRQLEAFF	TGTGCCAGCAGCTTAGCACCCCGACAGTTAGAAGCTTTCTTT
TRBD1	TRBV19	TRBJ2-3	few	CASSNNRGSTDTQYF	TGTGCCAGTAGTAACAACAGGGGGAGCACAGATACGCAGTATTTT
.	TRBV2	TRBJ1-5	.	CASRGAGQPQHF	TGTGCCAGCAGGGGGGCGGGTCAGCCCCAGCATTTT